These 25 T cell receptor beta chains were sequenced from one sample in a study of radiotherapy plus CTLA-4 blockade in lung cancer. Assay used: immunoSEQ multiplex PCR; TCRdb lists only in-frame clones, some missing. The sample includes 45,000 to 60,000 clones, approximately 80% of them seen just once. The material was peripheral blood, obtained from a patient treated with radiotherapy plus ipilimumab. The receptors were gathered from a human donor with non-small cell lung cancer whose response to radiotherapy plus ipilimumab could not be evaluated.

This chain joins TRBV5-1 and TRBJ2-3; TRBD1 agrees at 11 bases. This CDR3 region has 15 residues. The V gene's germline CDR1 is SGHRS and CDR2 YFSETQ. The V gene end was trimmed by 4 bases and the J gene end by 4 bases; junction bases not matched to a gene: 5. Written as DNA, the CDR3 is TGCGCCAGCAGCAGGGGACAGGGGGAGTCAGATACGCAGTATTTT. It specifies CASSRGQGESDTQYF.

J is TRBJ2-3 and V is TRBV28; maybe TRBD1 (5 bases). The CDR3 extends over 15 amino acids. Germline loops: CDR1 MDHEN, CDR2 SYDVKM. Trimming took 5 bases from V and 1 from J, leaving 13 bases between them. CDR3 in amino acids: CASSTGDVRTDTQYF. CDR3 DNA: TGTGCCAGCAGTACAGGAGATGTTCGCACAGATACGCAGTATTTT. Combining the CDR3 with reference TRBV28 and TRBJ2-3 gives the whole variable domain DVKVTQSSRYLVKRTGEKVFLECVQDMDHENMFWYRQDPGLGLRLIYFSYDVKMKEKGDIPEGYSVSREKKERFSLILESASTNQTSMYLCASSTGDVRTDTQYFGPGTRLTVL.

The rearrangement joins TRBV7-2 to TRBJ2-7; D remains ambiguous. V lost 0 bases and J 3 bases, leaving 6 bases between the germline ends. Per germline, CDR1 SGHTA and CDR2 FQGNSA. CDR3 size: 13 residues. This CDR3 is CASSLAPVYEQYF. The CDR3 coding sequence is TGTGCCAGCAGCTTAGCCCCGGTCTACGAGCAGTACTTC.

The chain employs TRBV6-5 and TRBJ2-1; 9 positions match TRBD1. The V and J ends lost 6 bases and 6 bases, in that order; junction bases with no gene match: 6. The CDR3 has 14 residues. Per the germline V gene, CDR1 is MNHEY and CDR2 is SVGAGI. CDR3 sequence (DNA): TGTGCCAGCAGACCCGGGACAGGGTTCAATGAGCAGTTCTTC. Amino acids: CASRPGTGFNEQFF.

V and J are TRBV2 and TRBJ1-5; no clear D gene. Trimming took off 0 bases at V and 0 bases at J, with 15 bases between the two ends. Germline-derived CDR1 and CDR2 are SNHLY and FYNNEI. CDR3 length: 18 residues. As DNA, the CDR3 is TGTGCCAGCAGTGAAGCTATGAGGTGGCAGACTAGCAATCAGCCCCAGCATTTT. Encoded protein: CASSEAMRWQTSNQPQHF.

This chain links TRBV30 with TRBJ2-3; 14 positions match TRBD2. The CDR3 runs to 17 residues. Germline V gene sequence: CDR1 GTSNPN, CDR2 SVGIG (reference sequence). J was trimmed by 0 bases and V by 1 base; bases with no gene match: 3. The chain's CDR3 is CAWSGGTSGGSTDTQYF. The DNA for the CDR3 is TGTGCCTGGAGTGGAGGGACTAGCGGGGGAAGCACAGATACGCAGTATTTT.

The V gene is TRBV27, the J gene TRBJ2-7; D is ambiguous. The ends were cut back, 6 bases at V and 3 bases at J, with 9 bases in the middle. From germline, CDR1 is MNHEY and CDR2 SMNVEV (reference sequence). This CDR3 has 12 residues. In DNA form, the CDR3 reads TGTGCCAGCAGCTTACCCGGCTACGAGCAGTACTTC. It encodes CASSLPGYEQYF.

The rearrangement links TRBV29-1 to TRBJ2-3, with D uncertain. There are 11 residues in the CDR3. CDR1 SQVTM and CDR2 ANQGSEA come from the germline V gene. Trimming pared 3 bases from V and 6 bases from J, leaving 7 bases between. CDR3 DNA sequence: TGCAGCGTTGATGTTTCGGATACGCAGTATTTT. Translated: CSVDVSDTQYF.

CDR3 sequence (DNA): TGTGCCAGCAGCCAAGATCAGGTGGCCAGAAGAACCACAGATACGCAGTATTTT. Its protein is CASSQDQVARRTTDTQYF. The V and J genes are TRBV4-2 and TRBJ2-3, with no clear D. CDR3 size: 18 residues. Germline assignment: CDR1 LGHNA and CDR2 YNFKEQ. Trimming took off 0 bases at V and 2 bases at J, with 18 bases between the two ends.

The chain recombines TRBV5-8 with TRBJ2-3; the match to TRBD1 covers 9 bases. The V and J ends lost 3 bases and 0 bases, in that order; junction bases with no gene match: 11. CDR1 and CDR2 (germline): SGHTS, YDEGEE. The CDR3 length is 18 residues. The CDR3 here is CASSSGQGRFRSTDTQYF. The CDR3 region has the DNA TGTGCCAGCAGCTCGGGACAGGGCCGTTTTCGTAGCACAGATACGCAGTATTTT.

This clone was recorded a few times. This chain links TRBV5-1 with TRBJ2-3; D may be TRBD1 (5 bases). Trimming removed 0 bases at V and 0 bases at J, with 11 bases between. This CDR3 is 16 amino acids long. Per the germline V gene, CDR1 is SGHRS and CDR2 is YFSETQ. The CDR3 reads CASSLGTGASTDTQYF. The CDR3 coding sequence is TGCGCCAGCAGCTTGGGCACAGGAGCTAGCACAGATACGCAGTATTTT.

The count of this clone is one. This chain uses TRBV5-1 with TRBJ2-1; 12 bases are shared with TRBD2. Germline V gene sequence: CDR1 SGHRS, CDR2 YFSETQ. This CDR3 spans 13 amino acids. Trimming cost V 7 bases and J 8 bases; bases outside gene matches: 4. The CDR3 DNA follows: TGCGCCAGCGGACTAGCGGGAATCGATGAGCAGTTCTTC. Its translation: CASGLAGIDEQFF.

This chain links TRBV6-6 with TRBJ1-3; D is unclear. Germline CDR1 is MNHNY and CDR2 is SVGAGI (reference sequence). Trimming removed 3 bases from V and 6 bases from J, with 18 bases in between. The CDR3 has 16 amino acids. The CDR3 sequence is CASSYEGVQKANTIYF. The CDR3 DNA reads as TGTGCCAGCAGTTATGAGGGTGTTCAAAAAGCAAACACCATATATTTT.

This chain links TRBV2 with TRBJ2-7; 15 nucleotides match TRBD2. The V segment lost 8 bases and the J segment 7 bases; nucleotides outside the gene matches: 12. The germline V gene has CDR1 SNHLY and CDR2 FYNNEI. The CDR3 contains 16 residues. This CDR3 is CASFSQGGLAGGEQYF. The CDR3 bases are TGTGCCAGCTTCTCCCAGGGGGGACTAGCGGGAGGTGAGCAGTACTTC.

The chain is built from TRBV4-1 and TRBJ2-7, with TRBD1 matching 8 bases. The V gene's germline CDR1 is MGHRA and CDR2 YSYEKL. The CDR3 runs 15 residues. With 4 bases clipped from V and 4 bases from J, the junction kept 9 bases outside the gene matches. Here the CDR3 DNA reads TGCGCCAGCAGCCCGCGCAGGGGGCTAACGTACGAGCAGTACTTC. Its protein is CASSPRRGLTYEQYF.

The chain couples TRBV9 to TRBJ1-6; D gene uncertain. CDR1 is SGDLS and CDR2 is YYNGEE in the germline V gene. The CDR3 spans 17 residues. V lost 0 bases to trimming and J lost 5 bases, with 15 bases between them. CDR3 protein: CASSVGGGFRDNSPLHF. The CDR3 bases are TGTGCCAGCAGCGTAGGTGGAGGGTTTCGGGATAATTCACCCCTCCACTTT. The whole variable domain, filled in from reference TRBV9 and TRBJ1-6, reads DSGVTQTPKHLITATGQRVTLRCSPRSGDLSVYWYQQSLDQGLQFLIQYYNGEERAKGNILERFSAQQFPDLHSELNLSSLELGDSALYFCASSVGGGFRDNSPLHFGNGTRLTVT.

J is TRBJ1-1 and V is TRBV7-8; D is ambiguous. Trimming removed 1 base from V and 3 bases from J, with 12 bases in between. Germline CDR1 is SGHVS and CDR2 is FQNEAQ. The CDR3 spans 15 residues. The CDR3 sequence is CASSLVWQAHTEAFF. Written as DNA, the CDR3 is TGTGCCAGCAGCTTAGTTTGGCAGGCTCACACTGAAGCTTTCTTT.

CDR3 sequence (DNA): TGCGCCAGCAGCTTGGGGGTTAGCGGGAAATCCTACGAGCAGTACTTC. It is translated as CASSLGVSGKSYEQYF. The chain links TRBV5-1 to TRBJ2-7, with 8 bases matching TRBD2. This CDR3 has 16 residues. Germline V gene sequence: CDR1 SGHRS, CDR2 YFSETQ. After removal of 0 bases from V and 1 base from J, the junction contained 6 bases not matched to a gene. The full variable domain, completed using reference TRBV5-1 and TRBJ2-7, is KAGVTQTPRYLIKTRGQQVTLSCSPISGHRSVSWYQQTPGQGLQFLFEYFSETQRNKGNFPGRFSGRQFSNSRSEMNVSTLELGDSALYLCASSLGVSGKSYEQYFGPGTRLTVT.

CDR3 region: CASSGPGQPKEEAFF. In nucleotides, the CDR3 is TGTGCCAGCAGTGGTCCGGGACAGCCGAAGGAGGAAGCTTTCTTT. This chain links TRBV28 with TRBJ1-1; TRBD1 matches at 7 bases. There are 15 residues in the CDR3. Germline trimming cut 5 bases from V and 8 bases from J; bases unmatched to any gene: 14. Per germline, CDR1 MDHEN and CDR2 SYDVKM.

The chain links TRBV28 to TRBJ1-5; 8 positions match TRBD1. The CDR3 runs 15 residues. V lost 3 bases to trimming and J lost 2 bases; unmatched junction nucleotides: 3. The V gene's germline CDR1 is MDHEN and CDR2 SYDVKM. The CDR3 spells CASSFAGQGNQPQHF. CDR3 nucleotide sequence: TGTGCCAGCAGTTTCGCGGGACAGGGCAATCAGCCCCAGCATTTT.

This sequence joins TRBV6-5 and TRBJ2-3; D is possibly TRBD1 (5 bases). The CDR3 sequence is 13 residues long. Germline lookup yields CDR1 MNHEY and CDR2 SVGAGI. The V end was cut by 2 bases, the J end by 6 bases, with 9 bases between. The CDR3 bases are TGTGCCAGCAGTTACGCAGGGATGGATACGCAGTATTTT. Its translation is CASSYAGMDTQYF.

CDR3 DNA: TGCAGCGTTATACCTGACAGCTCCTACGAGCAGTACTTC. Amino acids: CSVIPDSSYEQYF. The rearrangement joins TRBV29-1 to TRBJ2-7, with D maybe TRBD1 (5 bases). Looked up from germline, CDR1 is SQVTM and CDR2 is ANQGSEA. The CDR3 sequence is 13 residues long. The V end lost 5 bases, the J end lost 0 bases, and 11 bases lay between the germline ends.

This clone was seen a few times. The chain couples TRBV7-2 to TRBJ1-3; D call uncertain. Germline V gives CDR1 SGHTA, CDR2 FQGNSA. The CDR3 loop spans 15 amino acids. V lost 5 bases and J 0 bases, leaving 11 bases between the germline ends. In nucleotides, the CDR3 is TGTGCCAGCAGCCCGTCCCTCCTCTCTGGAAACACCATATATTTT. The encoded protein is CASSPSLLSGNTIYF.

The gene calls are TRBV27 and TRBJ1-3; D uncertain. This CDR3 spans 13 amino acids. Trimming shortened V by 8 bases and J by 6 bases, and 14 bases separated the two germline ends. Germline CDR1 MNHEY, CDR2 SMNVEV (reference sequence). CDR3 in DNA: TGTGCCAGCTTATCGAGGGCGTCAAACACCATATATTTT. It encodes CASLSRASNTIYF.

Here the CDR3 reads CASSYLGTGLSEQYF. The CDR3, as DNA: TGTGCCAGCAGTTACTTAGGGACAGGGTTAAGCGAGCAGTACTTC. The chain is built from TRBV6-6 and TRBJ2-7; 9 positions match TRBD1. Germline V gene lookup returns CDR1 MNHNY and CDR2 SVGAGI (reference sequence). Unmatched junction bases numbered 7, after V lost 1 base and J lost 6 bases. The length of the CDR3 is 15 residues.